A selection of T cell receptor beta chains follows, all from one sample in a study of OX40 agonist ivuxolimab in advanced cancers. Only in-frame clones appear in the TCRdb table, and some are missing; sequencing was by immunoSEQ multiplex PCR. The table lists some 83,000 clones, less than 85% of them singletons. The input for sequencing was CD4+ or CD8+ T cells sorted from blood, taken in a trial of the OX40 agonist ivuxolimab. The receptors come from an adult with an advanced solid tumor such as melanoma, head and neck, liver or kidney cancer. CDR3s include the opening cysteine and the closing phenylalanine or tryptophan. The D gene is left open where the match is weak. Size values are once, few and many counts, or a class for expanded clones, and some rows have none.

D: NA; J: TRBJ2-3; size: few; V: TRBV7-2; CDR3: CASSYSEQDTQYF; DNA: TGTGCCAGCAGTTATTCTGAACAAGATACGCAGTATTTT
D: NA; J: TRBJ1-4; size: NA; V: TRBV6-1; CDR3: CASSDRRELFF; DNA: TGTGCCAGCAGTGATCGTAGGGAACTGTTTTTT
D: NA; J: TRBJ1-4; size: NA; V: TRBV30; CDR3: CAWSASNEKLFF; DNA: TGTGCCTGGAGTGCGTCCAACGAAAAACTGTTTTTT
D: NA; J: TRBJ1-1; size: NA; V: TRBV10-3; CDR3: CAISEFAENTEAFF; DNA: TGTGCCATCAGTGAGTTCGCGGAGAACACTGAAGCTTTCTTT
D: NA; J: TRBJ1-6; size: NA; V: TRBV27; CDR3: CASSSGKTANSPLHF; DNA: TGTGCCAGCAGTTCAGGGAAGACGGCTAATTCACCCCTCCACTTT
D: NA; J: TRBJ2-1; size: NA; V: TRBV2; CDR3: CASSERRFNEQFF; DNA: TGTGCCAGCAGTGAACGACGCTTCAATGAGCAGTTCTTC
D: NA; J: TRBJ1-1; size: once; V: TRBV7-9; CDR3: CASSLNRQDTEAFF; DNA: TGTGCCAGCAGCCTAAATCGACAGGACACTGAAGCTTTCTTT
D: TRBD1; J: TRBJ2-5; size: NA; V: TRBV4-2; CDR3: CASSQSDRERETQYF; DNA: TGTGCCAGCAGCCAATCTGACAGGGAGCGAGAGACCCAGTACTTC
D: TRBD1; J: TRBJ1-3; size: few; V: TRBV19; CDR3: CATKTGVGGNTIYF; DNA: TGTGCCACCAAGACAGGGGTCGGAGGAAACACCATATATTTT
D: TRBD1; J: TRBJ2-2; size: NA; V: TRBV5-6; CDR3: CASIRTGVIGELFF; DNA: TGTGCCAGCATACGGACAGGGGTTATCGGGGAGCTGTTTTTT
D: NA; J: TRBJ1-4; size: NA; V: TRBV6-1; CDR3: CASSAGTKLFF; DNA: TGTGCCAGCAGCGCCGGGACGAAACTGTTTTTT
D: NA; J: TRBJ2-2; size: NA; V: TRBV30; CDR3: CAWKLGGGVTGELFF; DNA: TGTGCCTGGAAACTGGGCGGAGGGGTCACCGGGGAGCTGTTTTTT
D: NA; J: TRBJ1-2; size: NA; V: TRBV19; CDR3: CASTLGATYYGYTF; DNA: TGTGCCAGTACCCTTGGGGCGACCTACTATGGCTACACCTTC
D: NA; J: TRBJ1-3; size: NA; V: TRBV7-2; CDR3: CASSAGNTIYF; DNA: TGTGCCAGCAGCGCTGGAAACACCATATATTTT
D: NA; J: TRBJ2-2; size: NA; V: TRBV11-3; CDR3: CASSLGGARKAGELFF; DNA: TGTGCCAGCAGCTTAGGGGGGGCCCGTAAGGCCGGGGAGCTGTTTTTT
D: NA; J: TRBJ1-1; size: NA; V: TRBV7-9; CDR3: CASSSEGNTEAFF; DNA: TGTGCCAGCAGCTCCGAGGGGAACACTGAAGCTTTCTTT
D: NA; J: TRBJ1-5; size: NA; V: TRBV5-1; CDR3: CASSLAPQVWSLYQPQHF; DNA: TGCGCCAGCAGCTTGGCCCCACAGGTCTGGAGTCTCTATCAGCCCCAGCATTTT
D: NA; J: TRBJ1-5; size: NA; V: TRBV19; CDR3: CASSMRDSNQPQHF; DNA: TGTGCCAGTAGTATGAGGGATAGCAATCAGCCCCAGCATTTT
D: NA; J: TRBJ2-1; size: NA; V: TRBV20-1; CDR3: CSGSSYNEQFF; DNA: TGCTCGGGGAGCTCCTACAATGAGCAGTTCTTC
D: TRBD1; J: TRBJ1-1; size: NA; V: TRBV30; CDR3: CAGQGGGGTEAFF; DNA: TGTGCCGGGCAGGGGGGGGGAGGCACTGAAGCTTTCTTT
D: NA; J: TRBJ2-1; size: NA; V: TRBV4-1; CDR3: CASSQTSEQFF; DNA: TGCGCCAGCAGCCAGACCTCGGAGCAGTTCTTC
D: NA; J: TRBJ2-7; size: once; V: TRBV4-2; CDR3: CASSQEFGTNYEQYF; DNA: TGTGCCAGCAGCCAAGAATTCGGAACTAACTACGAGCAGTACTTC
D: NA; J: TRBJ2-1; size: few; V: TRBV4-1; CDR3: CASSQVNFLGRLEYEQFF; DNA: TGCGCCAGCAGCCAAGTAAACTTTCTAGGGAGACTAGAGTATGAGCAGTTCTTC
D: TRBD1; J: TRBJ1-6; size: NA; V: TRBV7-2; CDR3: CASKGQTNSPLHF; DNA: TGTGCCAGCAAGGGACAGACTAATTCACCCCTCCACTTT
D: TRBD1; J: TRBJ1-6; size: NA; V: TRBV5-1; CDR3: CASSSLPPGTGDSPLHF; DNA: TGCGCCAGCAGCTCGCTACCTCCCGGGACAGGCGATTCACCCCTCCACTTT
D: NA; J: TRBJ1-3; size: NA; V: TRBV6-5; CDR3: CASSYGETIYF; DNA: TGTGCCAGCAGTTACGGGGAAACCATATATTTT
D: NA; J: TRBJ1-5; size: NA; V: TRBV6-5; CDR3: CASSSTVLNQPQHF; DNA: TGTGCCAGCAGTTCGACAGTGCTTAATCAGCCCCAGCATTTT
D: NA; J: TRBJ1-1; size: once; V: TRBV11-3; CDR3: CASSLEGIRNTEAFF; DNA: TGTGCCAGCAGCTTAGAAGGGATCCGGAACACTGAAGCTTTCTTT
D: NA; J: TRBJ1-6; size: NA; V: TRBV6-1; CDR3: CASSEAGGQRPWTLHF; DNA: TGTGCCAGCAGTGAAGCCGGAGGACAGAGGCCATGGACCCTCCACTTT
D: NA; J: TRBJ1-1; size: NA; V: TRBV5-6; CDR3: CASSHRRRGTEAFF; DNA: TGTGCCAGCAGCCACCGAAGGCGGGGCACTGAAGCTTTCTTT
D: TRBD1; J: TRBJ1-5; size: NA; V: TRBV7-2; CDR3: CASSSGQGRGKNQPQHF; DNA: TGTGCCAGCAGCTCGGGACAGGGCCGGGGTAAAAATCAGCCCCAGCATTTT
D: NA; J: TRBJ2-1; size: NA; V: TRBV5-1; CDR3: CASIPGWGHEQFF; DNA: TGCGCCAGCATCCCCGGGTGGGGCCATGAGCAGTTCTTC
D: TRBD1; J: TRBJ1-6; size: NA; V: TRBV30; CDR3: CAWSISGTGINSPLHF; DNA: TGTGCCTGGAGTATTTCCGGGACAGGGATTAATTCACCCCTCCACTTT
D: NA; J: TRBJ1-5; size: NA; V: TRBV11-3; CDR3: CASSPGRGCQPQHF; DNA: TGTGCCAGCAGCCCCGGAAGGGGCTGTCAGCCCCAGCATTTT
D: NA; J: TRBJ1-1; size: NA; V: TRBV5-5; CDR3: CASSFLRGRVGTEAFF; DNA: TGTGCCAGCAGCTTTCTTCGCGGCAGGGTTGGAACTGAAGCTTTCTTT
D: TRBD2; J: TRBJ2-1; size: once; V: TRBV9; CDR3: CASSPRPSGNGEQFF; DNA: TGTGCCAGCAGCCCTCGGCCTAGCGGGAATGGTGAGCAGTTCTTC
D: NA; J: TRBJ1-4; size: few; V: TRBV5-6; CDR3: CASRVFGGDEKLFF; DNA: TGTGCCAGCAGGGTCTTCGGAGGGGATGAAAAACTGTTTTTT
D: TRBD1; J: TRBJ2-2; size: few; V: TRBV11-2; CDR3: CASSLGGQGDNTGELFF; DNA: TGTGCCAGCAGCTTAGGTGGGCAGGGGGACAACACCGGGGAGCTGTTTTTT
D: NA; J: TRBJ2-3; size: NA; V: TRBV6-6; CDR3: CASSYTGRSDTQYF; DNA: TGTGCCAGCAGTTATACCGGAAGGTCAGATACGCAGTATTTT
D: TRBD1; J: TRBJ1-6; size: NA; V: TRBV10-1; CDR3: CASRDRVSSPLHF; DNA: TGCGCCAGCAGGGACAGGGTAAGTTCACCCCTCCACTTT
D: TRBD1; J: TRBJ1-3; size: NA; V: TRBV19; CDR3: CASSIIRGSTENTIYF; DNA: TGTGCCAGTAGTATAATCAGGGGGTCGACGGAAAACACCATATATTTT
D: NA; J: TRBJ2-7; size: few; V: TRBV5-1; CDR3: CASSEQWTVDEQYF; DNA: TGCGCCAGCAGCGAGCAATGGACAGTGGACGAGCAGTACTTC
D: NA; J: TRBJ1-5; size: few; V: TRBV19; CDR3: CASKEGWGQPQHF; DNA: TGTGCCAGTAAAGAGGGATGGGGTCAGCCCCAGCATTTT
D: TRBD1; J: TRBJ1-2; size: once; V: TRBV11-3; CDR3: CASSFTDRGIDYGYTF; DNA: TGTGCCAGCAGCTTTACGGACAGGGGGATTGACTATGGCTACACCTTC
D: TRBD2; J: TRBJ2-3; size: NA; V: TRBV13; CDR3: CASSRGGTDTQYF; DNA: TGTGCCAGCAGCCGGGGGGGCACAGATACGCAGTATTTT
D: TRBD1; J: TRBJ1-2; size: NA; V: TRBV4-1; CDR3: CASRPTGSYGYTF; DNA: TGCGCCAGCAGACCGACAGGGTCCTATGGCTACACCTTC
D: NA; J: TRBJ1-5; size: NA; V: TRBV30; CDR3: CAWSVRGLQPQHF; DNA: TGTGCCTGGAGTGTACGGGGGCTTCAGCCCCAGCATTTT
D: NA; J: TRBJ1-4; size: NA; V: TRBV6-1; CDR3: CASSEPGRGLTNEKLFF; DNA: TGTGCCAGCAGTGAACCGGGGCGAGGGCTAACTAATGAAAAACTGTTTTTT
D: NA; J: TRBJ2-6; size: NA; V: TRBV11-2; CDR3: CASSLEWGTGANVLTF; DNA: TGTGCCAGCAGCTTAGAATGGGGGACTGGGGCCAACGTCCTGACTTTC
D: TRBD1; J: TRBJ2-5; size: NA; V: TRBV18; CDR3: CASSPQGQGQETQYF; DNA: TGTGCCAGCTCACCACAGGGACAGGGCCAAGAGACCCAGTACTTC